The T cell receptor beta chain under discussion was sequenced for a study of cytomegalovirus exposure and HLA in healthy donors. Broader study findings: Per published reports, the classifier diagnosed cytomegalovirus status with high specificity and sensitivity. Confirmation was obtained in vitro that a few CMV-associated chains are specific for CMV antigens.

Worth noting for this clone: As yet, its antigen is unknown.

The repertoire was sequenced with immunoSEQ multiplex PCR; TCRdb's copy has only in-frame clones and lacks some. Seen here are about 300,000 clones, around 87% observed once, and the top ten hold around 0.92%. J gave up 0 bases and V 2 bases, and 5 bases lay outside the gene matches. This CDR3 region has 15 residues. Germline assignment: CDR1 SGHNT and CDR2 YYREEE (reference sequence). V usage is TRBV5-4 and J usage is TRBJ2-7, with 7 bases fitting TRBD2. Sequenced: PBMCs. This sequence was found in a woman between 18 and 29 years old in good health and CMV-seronegative. The CDR3 DNA reads as TGTGCCAGCAGCTTCCGTGGGGGGGGCTCCTACGAGCAGTACTTC. This codes for CASSFRGGGSYEQYF. Filled out from reference TRBV5-4 and TRBJ2-7, the complete variable domain reads ETGVTQSPTHLIKTRGQQVTLRCSSQSGHNTVSWYQQALGQGPQFIFQYYREEENGRGNFPPRFSGLQFPNYSSELNVNALELDDSALYLCASSFRGGGSYEQYFGPGTRLTVT.